A selection of T cell receptor beta chains follows, all from one sample in a study of cytomegalovirus exposure and HLA in healthy donors. The assay was immunoSEQ multiplex PCR, and TCRdb's table has in-frame clones only and misses some. The table includes about 130,000 clones, about 80% detected once. Material for sequencing was PBMCs. These receptors came from a male donor in good health and CMV-seronegative. Each CDR3 is given with its conserved first and last residue. The order of the fields is clone size, J gene, V gene, D gene, CDR3 protein, CDR3 DNA. The D gene is left open where the match is weak. Size values are once, few and many counts, or a class for expanded clones, and some rows have none.

NA,TRBJ1-6,TRBV4-1,NA,CASSQLGPGNSPLHF,TGCGCCAGCAGCCAACTTGGACCAGGGAATTCACCCCTCCACTTT
few,TRBJ2-1,TRBV11-2,TRBD1,CASSLGPDRGNEQFF,TGTGCCAGCAGCTTAGGGCCGGACAGGGGGAATGAGCAGTTCTTC
NA,TRBJ2-1,TRBV30,NA,CAWSGGLANEQFF,TGTGCCTGGAGTGGGGGGCTGGCCAATGAGCAGTTCTTC
NA,TRBJ2-1,TRBV6-6,TRBD2,CASSPGLADYNEQFF,TGTGCCAGCAGTCCCGGACTAGCGGACTACAATGAGCAGTTCTTC
NA,TRBJ1-3,TRBV7-5,NA,CVRSGEQELSGNTIYF,TGTGTCAGAAGCGGAGAACAGGAACTCTCTGGAAACACCATATATTTT
NA,TRBJ1-2,TRBV5-1,NA,CASSLDRDGYTF,TGCGCCAGCAGCTTGGACAGGGATGGCTACACCTTC
NA,TRBJ1-6,TRBV19,NA,CASSNYNNSPLHF,TGTGCCAGTAGCAACTATAATAATTCACCCCTCCACTTT
NA,TRBJ2-1,TRBV5-1,TRBD2,CASSFTSGTYNEQFF,TGCGCCAGCAGCTTTACTAGCGGTACCTACAATGAGCAGTTCTTC
NA,TRBJ2-7,TRBV4-1,TRBD2,CASSQDRGAGGPYEQYF,TGCGCCAGCAGCCAAGATCGGGGAGCGGGAGGCCCCTACGAGCAGTACTTC
once,TRBJ1-1,TRBV27,NA,CASRVKGVLLNTEAFF,TGTGCCAGCAGAGTAAAGGGGGTTCTGTTGAACACTGAAGCTTTCTTT